This TCR beta chain was sequenced in a study of T cells after yellow fever vaccination. One entry per CDR3 protein, called by TCRdb with MiXCR from the 5' RACE reads. The sample has some 340,000 distinct CDR3 sequences, roughly 10% seen once. The germline gives CDR1 SGHNT, CDR2 YENEEA. With 1 base removed from V and 4 bases from J, the gap between germline ends came to 6 bases. This CDR3 comprises 13 residues. This clonotype was picked up many times. The chain recombines TRBV11-3 with TRBJ2-3, with D hard to call. The receptor's source is a man between 18 and 29 years old who received the YFV17D yellow fever vaccine. Sequenced material: CD4+ T cells sorted from PBMCs, taken 45 days after the yellow fever booster vaccination. This CDR3 reads CASSLGASDTQYF. CDR3 in DNA: TGTGCCAGCAGCTTAGGAGCCTCAGATACGCAGTATTTT.